This T cell receptor (beta chain) was retrieved from a study of shared clonotypes between healthy human individuals. Per sorted-subset replicate PCR, input was approximately 0.2 ug DNA, representing about 32,000 T cell genomes. Sequencing was performed with immunoSEQ multiplex PCR; in TCRdb, only in-frame clones are kept and a portion is missing. The sample holds over a million clones; 65% to 80% are singletons and the top ten take approximately 1.5%. Sequences were obtained from memory CD4+ T cells sorted from blood. Subset meaning: CD45RA-negative fraction. This receptor was identified in a young man in good health.

In DNA, the CDR3 is TGTGCCAGTCAGCCAGGGGCGGGCACCGGGGAGCTGTTTTTT. Translating gives CASQPGAGTGELFF. The chain uses TRBV19 and TRBJ2-2; possibly TRBD1 for D (6 bases). V gave up 8 bases and J gave up 4 bases, with 14 bases separating them. CDR3 size: 14 residues. Per germline, CDR1 LNHDA and CDR2 SQIVND (reference sequence). The full variable domain, rest sourced from reference TRBV19 and TRBJ2-2, is DGGITQSPKYLFRKEGQNVTLSCEQNLNHDAMYWYRQDPGQGLRLIYYSQIVNDFQKGDIAEGYSVSREKKESFPLTVTSAQKNPTAFYLCASQPGAGTGELFFGEGSRLTVL.